A single TCR beta chain is shown here with its context. A junction end diverges from the germline sequence, so it may reflect a read error. The sort gate was single viable CD3+CD4+CD8-CD45RO+ cells for memory CD4+ T cells. This specimen comes from a study of memory CD4+ T cells and cytomegalovirus serostatus. Germline assignment: CDR1 SGHTA and CDR2 FQGNSA. CDR3 length: 12 residues. Per the original methods: After removing out-of-frame reads, over 2 million distinct TCRbeta sequences remained. Sequencing was performed with immunoSEQ multiplex PCR; in TCRdb, only in-frame clones are kept and a portion is missing. V, J and clone size derive from that table, while D and trimming were established from the DNA sequence. The repertoire has about 57,000 clones, roughly 80% of them found once; the top ten carry 0.82%.

The receptor was isolated from an adult in good health and CMV-seronegative. The genes are TRBV7-2 and TRBJ2-7; TRBD1 is a possible D gene (5 bases). The specimen sequenced was memory CD4+ T cells from blood. CDR3 nucleotides: TGTGCCAGCAGCCCCCAGGGAAACGAGCAGCACTTC. Translation: CASSPQGNEQHF.